The 23 T cell receptor beta chains below come from one sample, sequenced in a study of shared clonotypes between healthy human individuals. This table comes from immunoSEQ multiplex PCR, and its TCRdb copy is limited to in-frame clones, with some not included. The sample has about 2,500,000 clones, 90% to 95% seen once. Sequences were obtained from naive CD4+ T cells sorted from blood. Subset here: CD45RA+ positively selected. These receptors all stem from a man younger than 30 in good health.

The chain uses TRBV11-3 and TRBJ2-4, with D possibly being TRBD2 (6 bases). CDR3 length equals 17 residues. Germline loops: CDR1 SGHNT, CDR2 YENEEA. V lost 9 bases and J lost 0, with 21 bases in between. This CDR3 is CARGGLGRPLAKNIQYF. Written as DNA, the CDR3 is TGTGCCAGGGGGGGTCTGGGGCGTCCCTTAGCCAAAAACATTCAGTACTTC.

This sequence joins TRBV7-9 and TRBJ2-5; D is unresolved. The CDR3 totals 14 residues. CDR1 is SEHNR and CDR2 is FQNEAQ in the germline V gene (reference sequence). V was shortened by 3 bases and J by 5 bases, with 13 bases between the two germline ends. The CDR3 reads CASSFDGSYETQYF. DNA of the CDR3: TGTGCCAGCAGCTTTGATGGATCCTATGAGACCCAGTACTTC.

This clone was detected once. DNA for the CDR3: TGTGCCAGCAGCCCCTTGGGCAGGGATCCCTACGAGCAGTACTTC. It encodes CASSPLGRDPYEQYF. The chain carries TRBV14 and TRBJ2-7, with D possibly TRBD1 on 5 matching bases. Per germline, CDR1 SGHDN and CDR2 FVKESK. V dropped 4 bases and J dropped 2 bases, with 15 bases sitting between them. The CDR3 is 15 amino acids.

A remark on this clone: One end of the junction fails to match germline, which may point to a read error. The chain carries TRBV7-7 and TRBJ2-5; 8 nucleotides line up with TRBD2. This CDR3 is built from 15 residues. CDR1 is SSHAT and CDR2 is FNYEAQ in the germline V gene (reference sequence). The chain's CDR3 is CASSSVAGLAETQYF. The CDR3 bases are TGTGCTAGCAGCTCTGTAGCGGGGTTAGCAGAGACCCAGTACTTC. The full variable domain, in which reference TRBV7-7 and TRBJ2-5 provide the parts outside the CDR3, is GAGVSQSPRYKVTKRGQDVTLRCDPISSHATLYWYQQALGQGPEFLTYFNYEAQPDKSGLPSDRFSAERPEGSISTLTIQRTEQRDSAMYRCASSSVAGLAETQYFGPGTRLLVL.

This clone has more than one count but fewer than ten. The same CDR3 is also encoded by other DNA sequences in this sample. The V and J genes are TRBV10-3 and TRBJ1-6, with 7 bases fitting TRBD1. The CDR3 is 13 residues long. Trimming cost V 6 bases and J 8 bases; bases outside gene matches: 4. The germline V gene has CDR1 ENHRY and CDR2 SYGVKD. The CDR3: CAISGDSYSPLHF. The CDR3, as DNA: TGTGCCATCAGCGGGGACAGCTATTCACCCCTCCACTTT.

This clone came up a few times. The chain carries TRBV9 and TRBJ1-4, with no clear D. Trimming left V 4 bases short and J 8 bases short, with 9 bases between. Germline V gene lookup returns CDR1 SGDLS and CDR2 YYNGEE. The CDR3 length is 12 residues. Here the CDR3 reads CASSRGQEKLFF. CDR3 DNA: TGTGCCAGCAGCCGCGGGCAGGAAAAACTGTTTTTT.

This chain connects TRBV18 to TRBJ2-1, with TRBD2 matching over 15 bases. This CDR3 contains 19 residues. Germline values: CDR1 KGHSH, CDR2 LQKENI. V lost 4 bases, J lost 7 bases, and 14 bases stayed unmatched. CDR3 in amino acids: CASSRLPGLAGGQWNEQFF. CDR3 coding DNA: TGTGCCAGCTCACGTTTGCCTGGACTAGCGGGGGGGCAGTGGAATGAGCAGTTCTTC.

The gene calls are TRBV2 and TRBJ1-5; D is ambiguous. Germline lookup yields CDR1 SNHLY and CDR2 FYNNEI. The V and J ends lost 2 bases and 2 bases respectively, with 7 bases between them. The CDR3 runs to 14 residues. The CDR3 DNA sequence: TGTGCCAGCAGTGAAAATGGGGGCAATCAGCCCCAGCATTTT. Its protein is CASSENGGNQPQHF. Filled out from reference TRBV2 and TRBJ1-5, the complete variable domain reads EPEVTQTPSHQVTQMGQEVILRCVPISNHLYFYWYRQILGQKVEFLVSFYNNEISEKSEIFDDQFSVERPDGSNFTLKIRSTKLEDSAMYFCASSENGGNQPQHFGDGTRLSIL.

The V call is TRBV5-8, the J call TRBJ1-5; tentative D call: TRBD1 (6 bases). Per germline, CDR1 SGHTS and CDR2 YDEGEE. Trimming stripped 6 bases from V and 1 base from J, with 17 bases between. This CDR3 region has 16 residues. As DNA, the CDR3 is TGTGCCAGCACCCTCCTGCCGGGGGCCAGCAATCAGCCCCAGCATTTT. Amino acids: CASTLLPGASNQPQHF.

The chain is built from TRBV7-3 and TRBJ2-1; the D is unclear. CDR3 length: 13 amino acids. Germline loops: CDR1 SGHTA, CDR2 FQGTGA. V lost 2 bases and J lost 5, with 7 bases in between. The CDR3: CASSLSHNNEQFF. In nucleotides, the CDR3 is TGTGCCAGCAGCTTATCGCATAACAATGAGCAGTTCTTC.

The CDR3 loop reads CASRTSGSGNTIYF. The CDR3 DNA reads TGCGCCAGTAGGACCTCCGGCTCTGGAAACACCATATATTTT. The genes are TRBV10-2 and TRBJ1-3; no definite D call. This CDR3 has 14 amino acids. The V gene's germline CDR1 is WSHSY and CDR2 SAAADI. V shed 9 bases and J shed 0 bases, with 12 bases lying between them.

The chain joins TRBV9 to TRBJ2-1; TRBD1 matches at 8 bases. Trimming at V came to 3 bases and at J to 11 bases, leaving 7 bases not matched to a gene. CDR1 is SGDLS, CDR2 YYNGEE, per germline. The length of the CDR3 is 13 residues. The CDR3: CASSEGTGKKQFF. CDR3 coding DNA: TGTGCCAGCAGCGAGGGGACAGGAAAAAAGCAGTTCTTC.

The chain links TRBV5-4 to TRBJ1-2, with D uncertain. Trimming stripped 4 bases from V and 5 bases from J, with 21 bases between. Germline CDR1 is SGHNT and CDR2 is YYREEE (reference sequence). The CDR3 totals 16 residues. This CDR3 is CASSPTKTGPGYGYTF. The CDR3 DNA reads as TGTGCCAGCAGCCCAACCAAAACCGGCCCCGGGTATGGCTACACCTTC.

This chain connects TRBV2 to TRBJ2-1; D not resolved. Trimming took 4 bases from V and 7 from J, leaving 11 bases between them. Germline CDR1 SNHLY, CDR2 FYNNEI. This CDR3 is 13 amino acids long. The DNA for the CDR3 is TGTGCCAGCAGTGGCAACACCGCGAATGAGCAGTTCTTC. It specifies CASSGNTANEQFF.

V usage is TRBV18 and J usage is TRBJ2-2; perhaps TRBD1 as D (6 bases). This CDR3 has 16 amino acids. The V end lost 3 bases, the J end lost 5 bases, and 16 bases lay between the germline ends. Germline V gene sequence: CDR1 KGHSH, CDR2 LQKENI. The CDR3 DNA sequence: TGTGCCAGCTCACCCCTCGGACAGAGGGGGACCGGGGAGCTGTTTTTT. Translating it yields CASSPLGQRGTGELFF.

V and J are TRBV18 and TRBJ2-2; 11 nucleotides align to TRBD2. The CDR3 loop spans 14 amino acids. The germline V gene encodes CDR1 KGHSH and CDR2 LQKENI. The ends lost 6 bases at V and 4 bases at J; junction bases unmatched: 1. CDR3 sequence reads: CASSGTSGTGELFF. The CDR3 DNA follows: TGTGCCAGCTCGGGGACTAGCGGCACCGGGGAGCTGTTTTTT.

The chain carries TRBV5-1 and TRBJ1-2; 11 nucleotides match TRBD1. Germline CDR1 is SGHRS and CDR2 is YFSETQ. CDR3 size: 15 residues. Unmatched junction bases numbered 5, after V lost 3 bases and J lost 4 bases. The CDR3 is CASSSRDRGTYGYTF. In nucleotides, the CDR3 is TGCGCCAGCAGCTCCAGGGACAGGGGGACCTATGGCTACACCTTC.

V usage is TRBV4-1 and J usage is TRBJ2-4; the D call may be TRBD1 or TRBD2 (5 bases each). The CDR3 consists of 15 residues. V lost 4 bases and J 3 bases, leaving 13 bases between the germline ends. Per germline, CDR1 MGHRA and CDR2 YSYEKL. The CDR3 is CASSPSGAVKNIQYF. The CDR3 DNA sequence: TGCGCCAGCAGCCCCTCCGGGGCCGTCAAAAACATTCAGTACTTC.

Comment on this clone: Other DNA sequences within the sample encode an identical CDR3. The rearrangement joins TRBV5-6 to TRBJ2-3; D is unresolved. The V end lost 0 bases, the J end lost 1 base, and 9 bases lay between the germline ends. Looked up from germline, CDR1 is SGHDT and CDR2 is YYEEEE. The CDR3 has 15 amino acids. DNA for the CDR3: TGTGCCAGCAGCTTGGAAGGTGTAGGCACAGATACGCAGTATTTT. This translates into CASSLEGVGTDTQYF.

The chain uses TRBV9 and TRBJ2-7; 7 bases align to TRBD1. CDR1 SGDLS and CDR2 YYNGEE come from the germline V gene. Unmatched junction bases numbered 6, after V lost 0 bases and J lost 3 bases. This CDR3 is 15 amino acids long. CDR3 sequence reads: CASSVAEGAVYEQYF. The CDR3 coding sequence is TGTGCCAGCAGCGTAGCCGAGGGGGCCGTCTACGAGCAGTACTTC.

This rearrangement joins TRBV5-8 to TRBJ2-6, with 11 nucleotides matching TRBD2. Germline CDR1 SGHTS, CDR2 YDEGEE. CDR3 length: 18 residues. V shed 4 bases, J shed 3 bases, and the junction held 9 bases outside the gene matches. CDR3 amino acids: CASSKGLAALGGANVLTF. The CDR3 DNA is TGTGCCAGCAGCAAGGGACTAGCGGCCTTGGGTGGGGCCAACGTCCTGACTTTC.

V is TRBV6-1 and J is TRBJ2-7; 8 nucleotides align to TRBD1. Unmatched junction bases numbered 10, after V lost 7 bases and J lost 2 bases. The CDR3 is 15 residues long. In germline, CDR1 is MNHNS, CDR2 SASEGT. In nucleotides, the CDR3 is TGTGCCAGCAACAGCGGACAGGGAACCACCTACGAGCAGTACTTC. Translated, it gives CASNSGQGTTYEQYF.

CDR3 region: CASSRTGTAAYEQYF. The CDR3 nucleotides read TGTGCCAGCAGCAGGACCGGGACAGCCGCCTACGAGCAGTACTTC. This chain joins TRBV7-6 and TRBJ2-7; TRBD1 aligns across 7 bases. The CDR3 loop spans 15 amino acids. Germline CDR1 and CDR2: SGHVS and FNYEAQ. V lost 5 bases to trimming and J lost 2 bases; unmatched junction nucleotides: 9.